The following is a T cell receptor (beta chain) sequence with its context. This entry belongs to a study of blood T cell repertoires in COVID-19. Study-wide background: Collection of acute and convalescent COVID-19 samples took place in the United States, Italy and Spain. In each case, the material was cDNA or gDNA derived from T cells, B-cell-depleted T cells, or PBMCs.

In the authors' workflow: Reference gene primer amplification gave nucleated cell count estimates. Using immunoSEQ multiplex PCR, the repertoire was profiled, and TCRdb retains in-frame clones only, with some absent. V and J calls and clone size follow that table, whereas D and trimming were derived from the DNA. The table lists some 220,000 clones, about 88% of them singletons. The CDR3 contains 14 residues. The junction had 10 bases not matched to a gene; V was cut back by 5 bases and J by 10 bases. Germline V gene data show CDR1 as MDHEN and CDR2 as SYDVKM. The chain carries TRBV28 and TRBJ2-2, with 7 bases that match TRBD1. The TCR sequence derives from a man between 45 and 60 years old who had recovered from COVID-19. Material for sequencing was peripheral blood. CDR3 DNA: TGTGCCAGCAGTCCCCAGGGGGATCGGGTGGAGCTGTTTTTT. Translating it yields CASSPQGDRVELFF. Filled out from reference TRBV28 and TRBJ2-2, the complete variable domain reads DVKVTQSSRYLVKRTGEKVFLECVQDMDHENMFWYRQDPGLGLRLIYFSYDVKMKEKGDIPEGYSVSREKKERFSLILESASTNQTSMYLCASSPQGDRVELFFGEGSRLTVL.